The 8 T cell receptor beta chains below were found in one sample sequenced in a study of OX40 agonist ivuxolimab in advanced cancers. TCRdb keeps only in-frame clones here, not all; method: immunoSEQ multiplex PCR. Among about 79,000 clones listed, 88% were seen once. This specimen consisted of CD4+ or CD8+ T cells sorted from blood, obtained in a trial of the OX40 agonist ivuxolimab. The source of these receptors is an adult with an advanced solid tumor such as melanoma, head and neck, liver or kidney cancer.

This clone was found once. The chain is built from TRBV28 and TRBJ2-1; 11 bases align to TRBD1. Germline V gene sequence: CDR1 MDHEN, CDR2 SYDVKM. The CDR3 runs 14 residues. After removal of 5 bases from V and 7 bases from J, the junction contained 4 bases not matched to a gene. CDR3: CASSPGQGGNEQFF. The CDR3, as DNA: TGTGCCAGCAGTCCGGGACAGGGGGGAAATGAGCAGTTCTTC. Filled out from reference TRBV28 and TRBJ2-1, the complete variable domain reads DVKVTQSSRYLVKRTGEKVFLECVQDMDHENMFWYRQDPGLGLRLIYFSYDVKMKEKGDIPEGYSVSREKKERFSLILESASTNQTSMYLCASSPGQGGNEQFFGPGTRLTVL.

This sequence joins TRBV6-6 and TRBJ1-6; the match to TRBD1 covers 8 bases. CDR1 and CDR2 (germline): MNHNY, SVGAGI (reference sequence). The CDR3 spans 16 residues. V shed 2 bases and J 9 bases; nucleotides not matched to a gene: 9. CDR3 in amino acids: CASSYRAGGQGSPLHF. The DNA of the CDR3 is TGTGCCAGCAGTTACAGGGCAGGGGGCCAGGGTTCACCCCTCCACTTT.

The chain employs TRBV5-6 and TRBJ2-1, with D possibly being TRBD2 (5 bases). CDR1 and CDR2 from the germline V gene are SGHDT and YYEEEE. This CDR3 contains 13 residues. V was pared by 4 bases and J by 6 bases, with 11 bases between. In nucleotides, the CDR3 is TGTGCCAGCAGCCGTGGTCGGGGCAATGAGCAGTTCTTC. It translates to CASSRGRGNEQFF.

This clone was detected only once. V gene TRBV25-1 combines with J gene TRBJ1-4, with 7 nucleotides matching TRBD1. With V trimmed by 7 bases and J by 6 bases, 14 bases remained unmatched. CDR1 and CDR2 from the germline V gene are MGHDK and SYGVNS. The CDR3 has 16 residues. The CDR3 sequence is CASTPRQGGIDEKLFF. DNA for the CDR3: TGTGCCAGCACCCCCCGGCAAGGGGGCATCGATGAAAAACTGTTTTTT.

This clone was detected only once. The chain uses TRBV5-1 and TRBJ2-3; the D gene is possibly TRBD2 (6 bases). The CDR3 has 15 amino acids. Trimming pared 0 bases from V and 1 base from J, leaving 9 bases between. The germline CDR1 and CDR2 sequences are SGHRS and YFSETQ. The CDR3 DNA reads TGCGCCAGCAGCTTGGGGCGGGGTGGCACAGATACGCAGTATTTT. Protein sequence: CASSLGRGGTDTQYF.

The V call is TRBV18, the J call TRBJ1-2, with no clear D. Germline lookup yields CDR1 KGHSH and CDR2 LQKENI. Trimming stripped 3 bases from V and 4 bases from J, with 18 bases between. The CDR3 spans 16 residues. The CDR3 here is CASSPSPASLSYGYTF. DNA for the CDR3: TGTGCCAGCTCACCGTCCCCGGCGTCGCTCTCCTATGGCTACACCTTC.

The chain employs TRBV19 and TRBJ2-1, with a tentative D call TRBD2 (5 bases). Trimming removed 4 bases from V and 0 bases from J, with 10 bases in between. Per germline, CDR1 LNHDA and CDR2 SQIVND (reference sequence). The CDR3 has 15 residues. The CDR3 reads CASSKAEASYNEQFF. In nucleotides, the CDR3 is TGTGCCAGTAGTAAAGCGGAGGCCTCCTACAATGAGCAGTTCTTC.

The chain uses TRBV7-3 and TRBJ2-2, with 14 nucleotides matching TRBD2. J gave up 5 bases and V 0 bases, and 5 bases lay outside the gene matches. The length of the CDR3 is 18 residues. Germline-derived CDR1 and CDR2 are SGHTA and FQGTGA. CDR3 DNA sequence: TGTGCCAGCAGCTTAACCGGGACTAGCGGGAGTAGGACCGGGGAGCTGTTTTTT. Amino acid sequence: CASSLTGTSGSRTGELFF.